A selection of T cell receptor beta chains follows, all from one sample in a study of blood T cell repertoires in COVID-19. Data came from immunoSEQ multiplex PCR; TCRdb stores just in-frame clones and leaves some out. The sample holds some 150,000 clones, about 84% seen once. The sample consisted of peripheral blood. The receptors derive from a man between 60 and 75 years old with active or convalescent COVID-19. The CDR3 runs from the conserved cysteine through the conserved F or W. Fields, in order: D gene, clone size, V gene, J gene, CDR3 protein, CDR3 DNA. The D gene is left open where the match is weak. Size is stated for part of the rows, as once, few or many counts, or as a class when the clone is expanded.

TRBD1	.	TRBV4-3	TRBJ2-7	CASSQDTRTGAYF	TGCGCCAGCAGCCAAGATACCCGGACAGGGGCGTACTTC
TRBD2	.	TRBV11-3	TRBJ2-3	CASSLDGRALRTQYF	TGTGCCAGCAGCTTAGACGGGAGGGCCCTCCGTACGCAGTATTTT
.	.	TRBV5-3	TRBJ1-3	CARSLIGGGREKRNTIYF	TGTGCCAGAAGCTTGATAGGGGGTGGTAGGGAGAAACGAAACACCATATATTTT
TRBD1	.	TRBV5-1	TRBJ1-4	CASSLRQGDEKLFF	TGCGCCAGCAGCTTGAGACAGGGAGATGAAAAACTGTTTTTT
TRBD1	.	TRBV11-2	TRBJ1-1	CASSLGIGGWNTEAFF	TGTGCCAGCAGCTTAGGAATAGGGGGCTGGAACACTGAAGCTTTCTTT
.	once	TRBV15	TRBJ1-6	CATSRDREYSPLHF	TGTGCCACCAGCAGAGACAGGGAATATTCACCCCTCCACTTT
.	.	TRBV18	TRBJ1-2	CASSPNPGSGYGYTF	TGTGCCAGCTCACCAAACCCCGGGTCGGGCTATGGCTACACCTTC
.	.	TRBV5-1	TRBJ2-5	CASSLNGAATQETQYF	TGCGCCAGCAGCTTGAACGGTGCGGCGACCCAAGAGACCCAGTACTTC
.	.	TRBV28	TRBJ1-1	CASSQWTANTEAFF	TGTGCCAGCAGCCAATGGACAGCGAACACTGAAGCTTTCTTT
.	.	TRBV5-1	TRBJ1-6	CASSLRQGSNSPLHF	TGCGCCAGCAGCTTGAGGCAGGGGTCTAATTCACCCCTCCACTTT
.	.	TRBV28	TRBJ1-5	CATQRSRNQPQHF	TGTGCCACGCAGCGGAGTCGTAATCAGCCCCAGCATTTT
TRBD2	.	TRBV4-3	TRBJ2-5	CASSQGREETQYF	TGCGCCAGCAGCCAAGGGCGGGAGGAGACCCAGTACTTC
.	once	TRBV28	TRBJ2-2	CASSWTASSTGELFF	TGTGCCAGCAGTTGGACGGCTAGCAGTACCGGGGAGCTGTTTTTT
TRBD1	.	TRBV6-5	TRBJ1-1	CASSYSYRGFTEAFF	TGTGCCAGCAGTTACTCGTACAGGGGGTTCACTGAAGCTTTCTTT
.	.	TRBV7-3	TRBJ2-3	CASSYDRTGLDTDTQYF	TGTGCCAGCAGCTACGACAGGACCGGACTTGACACAGATACGCAGTATTTT
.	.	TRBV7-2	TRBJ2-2	CASSLAGVRTGELFF	TGTGCCAGCAGCTTAGCGGGAGTTCGGACCGGGGAGCTGTTTTTT
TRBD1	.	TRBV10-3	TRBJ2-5	CAASSGTGGLETQYF	TGTGCCGCCTCCTCCGGGACAGGGGGACTGGAGACCCAGTACTTC
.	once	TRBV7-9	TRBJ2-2	CASDQGEVGELFF	TGTGCCAGCGACCAGGGGGAGGTCGGGGAGCTGTTTTTT
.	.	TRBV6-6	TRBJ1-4	CASRDRLEKLFF	TGTGCCAGCAGGGACAGATTAGAAAAACTGTTTTTT
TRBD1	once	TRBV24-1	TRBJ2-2	CATSSAGTGSLAGELFF	TGTGCCACCAGCTCCGCCGGGACAGGATCATTGGCCGGGGAGCTGTTTTTT
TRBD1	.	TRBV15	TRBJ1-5	CATSRGGQGPPQHF	TGTGCCACCAGCAGGGGGGGACAGGGTCCGCCCCAGCATTTT
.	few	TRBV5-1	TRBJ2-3	CASSPLEAVSTDTQYF	TGCGCCAGCAGCCCACTAGAGGCCGTTAGCACAGATACGCAGTATTTT
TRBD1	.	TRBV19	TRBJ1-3	CASGTGILGNTIYF	TGTGCCAGTGGGACAGGGATACTCGGAAACACCATATATTTT
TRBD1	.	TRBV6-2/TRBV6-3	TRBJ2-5	CASSRVTGGQETQYF	TGTGCCAGCAGTCGTGTGACAGGGGGCCAAGAGACCCAGTACTTC
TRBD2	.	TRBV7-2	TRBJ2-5	CASSLAPSGGSQETQYF	TGTGCCAGCAGCTTAGCGCCAAGCGGGGGGAGTCAAGAGACCCAGTACTTC